The present entry profiles one T cell receptor (beta chain) with its context. This clone's antigen is unknown. No much larger clone is present one base from it, and per-base qualities are unavailable. This sample was taken from a study of control samples from healthy donors and cancer patients (dated by TCRdb to between 2020 and 2021). The protocol used for the library was the immunoSEQ multiplex PCR assay. As stored in TCRdb, this immuneACCESS dataset retains in-frame rearrangements with V and J assigned. A fraction of the clones does not appear; measured against another copy, unresolved V genes explain less than half of the discrepancy, and the remainder lacks a known reason. Present in this sample are around 120,000 clones, about 95% of which were seen just once. Jointly, the top ten make up 3.6% of the sample. Reading from cysteine to phenylalanine, the CDR3 counts 14 amino acids. The retained sequence is limited to the CDR3, 42 bases, with the frame set at the first base. From V the trimming removes 4 bases and from J it removes 4 bases, while the gene matches leave 1 base of the junction unaccounted for. The germline V gene specifies KGHDR as CDR1 and SFDVKD as CDR2.

The chain was built from TRBV24-1 and TRBJ2-2, with 8 bases aligning to TRBD2. The clonotype comes from a man under 40 in good health. The sample comprised blood. The nucleotide sequence reads TGTGCCACCAGTGAGCGGGGGGTCACCGGGGAGCTGTTTTTT. It encodes CATSERGVTGELFF.